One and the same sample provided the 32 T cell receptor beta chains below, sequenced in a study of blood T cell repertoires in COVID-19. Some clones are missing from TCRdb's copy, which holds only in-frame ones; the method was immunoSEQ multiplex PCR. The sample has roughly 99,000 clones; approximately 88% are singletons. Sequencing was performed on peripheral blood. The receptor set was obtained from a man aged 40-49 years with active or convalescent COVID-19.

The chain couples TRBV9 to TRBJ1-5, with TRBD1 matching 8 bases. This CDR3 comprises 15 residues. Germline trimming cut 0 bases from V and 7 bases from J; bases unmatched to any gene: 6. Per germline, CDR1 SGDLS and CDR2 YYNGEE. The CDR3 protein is CASSVDGQGGQPQHF. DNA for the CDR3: TGTGCCAGCAGCGTAGACGGACAGGGCGGCCAGCCCCAGCATTTT.

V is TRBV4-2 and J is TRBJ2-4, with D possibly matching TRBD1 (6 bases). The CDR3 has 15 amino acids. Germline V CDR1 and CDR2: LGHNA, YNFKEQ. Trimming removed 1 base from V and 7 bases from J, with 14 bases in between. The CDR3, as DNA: TGTGCCAGCAGCCAAGCCCTAGGGGGTTGGAACATTCAGTACTTC. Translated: CASSQALGGWNIQYF.

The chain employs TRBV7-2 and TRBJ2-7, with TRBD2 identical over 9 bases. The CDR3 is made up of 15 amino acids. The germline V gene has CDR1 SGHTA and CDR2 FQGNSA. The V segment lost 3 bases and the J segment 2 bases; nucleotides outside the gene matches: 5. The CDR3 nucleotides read TGTGCCAGCAGCTTTGCCGGGACTAGCCCCTACGAGCAGTACTTC. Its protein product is CASSFAGTSPYEQYF.

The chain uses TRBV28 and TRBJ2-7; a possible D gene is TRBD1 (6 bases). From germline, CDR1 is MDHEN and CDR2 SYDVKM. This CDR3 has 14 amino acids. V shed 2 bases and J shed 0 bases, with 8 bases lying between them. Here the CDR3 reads CASSLLDSSYEQYF. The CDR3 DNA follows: TGTGCCAGCAGTTTACTGGACAGCTCCTACGAGCAGTACTTC.

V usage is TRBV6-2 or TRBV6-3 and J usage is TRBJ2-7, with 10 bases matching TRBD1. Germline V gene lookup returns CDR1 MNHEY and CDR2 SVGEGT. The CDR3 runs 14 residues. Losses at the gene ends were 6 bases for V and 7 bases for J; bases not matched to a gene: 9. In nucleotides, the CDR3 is TGTGCCAGCAGCCCCGGGACAGGGGTCTCTGAGCAGTACTTC. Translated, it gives CASSPGTGVSEQYF.

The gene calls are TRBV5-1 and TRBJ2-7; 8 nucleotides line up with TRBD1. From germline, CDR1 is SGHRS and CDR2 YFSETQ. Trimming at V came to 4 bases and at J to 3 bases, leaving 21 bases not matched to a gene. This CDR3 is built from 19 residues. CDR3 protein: CASSLNRGKRPNPIYEQYF. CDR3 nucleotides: TGCGCCAGCAGCCTAAACAGGGGGAAAAGGCCCAACCCCATCTACGAGCAGTACTTC.

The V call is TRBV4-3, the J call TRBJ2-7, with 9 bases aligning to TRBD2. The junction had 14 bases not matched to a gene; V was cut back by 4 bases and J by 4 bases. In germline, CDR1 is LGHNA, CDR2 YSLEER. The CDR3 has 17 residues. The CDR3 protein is CASSLNAAGGPVYEQYF. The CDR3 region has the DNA TGCGCCAGCAGCCTTAATGCAGCGGGAGGTCCCGTTTACGAGCAGTACTTC.

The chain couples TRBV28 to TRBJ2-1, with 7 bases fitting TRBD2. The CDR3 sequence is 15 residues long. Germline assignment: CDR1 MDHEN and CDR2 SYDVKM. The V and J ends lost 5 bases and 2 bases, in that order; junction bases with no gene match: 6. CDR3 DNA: TGTGCCAGCAGTCCCCCTAGCGGTACCTACAATGAGCAGTTCTTC. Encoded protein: CASSPPSGTYNEQFF.

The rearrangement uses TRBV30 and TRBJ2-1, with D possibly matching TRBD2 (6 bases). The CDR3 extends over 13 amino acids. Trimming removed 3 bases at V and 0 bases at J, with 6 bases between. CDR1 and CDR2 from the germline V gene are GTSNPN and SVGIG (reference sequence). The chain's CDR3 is CAWRRDSYNEQFF. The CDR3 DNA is TGTGCCTGGAGGCGGGACTCCTACAATGAGCAGTTCTTC.

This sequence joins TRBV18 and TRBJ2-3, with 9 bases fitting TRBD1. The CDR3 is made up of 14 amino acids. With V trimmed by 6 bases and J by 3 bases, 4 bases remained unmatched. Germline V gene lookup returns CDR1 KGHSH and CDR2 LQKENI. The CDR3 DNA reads TGTGCCAGCTCCAGGGACAGGGAAACAGATACGCAGTATTTT. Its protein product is CASSRDRETDTQYF.

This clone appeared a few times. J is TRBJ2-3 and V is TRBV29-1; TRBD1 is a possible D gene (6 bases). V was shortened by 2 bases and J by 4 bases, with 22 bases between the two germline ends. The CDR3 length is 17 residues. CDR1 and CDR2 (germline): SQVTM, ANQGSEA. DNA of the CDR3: TGCAGCGTTGAACCCCCCGCAGGCACAGGGCTGGCAGATACGCAGTATTTT. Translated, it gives CSVEPPAGTGLADTQYF.

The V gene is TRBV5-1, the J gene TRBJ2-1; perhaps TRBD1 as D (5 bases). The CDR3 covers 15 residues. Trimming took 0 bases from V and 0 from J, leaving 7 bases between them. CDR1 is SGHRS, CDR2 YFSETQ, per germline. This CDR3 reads CASSLEGASYNEQFF. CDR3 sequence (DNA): TGCGCCAGCAGCTTGGAAGGGGCCTCCTACAATGAGCAGTTCTTC.

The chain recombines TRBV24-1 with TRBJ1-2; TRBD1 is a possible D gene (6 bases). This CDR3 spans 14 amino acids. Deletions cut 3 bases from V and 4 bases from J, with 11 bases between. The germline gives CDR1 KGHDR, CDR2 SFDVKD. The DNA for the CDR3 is TGTGCCACCAGTGATCCGGACAGTTTCTATGGCTACACCTTC. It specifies CATSDPDSFYGYTF.

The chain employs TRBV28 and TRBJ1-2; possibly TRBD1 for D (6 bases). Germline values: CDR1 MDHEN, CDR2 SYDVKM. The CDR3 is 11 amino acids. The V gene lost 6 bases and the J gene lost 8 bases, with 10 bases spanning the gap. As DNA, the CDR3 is TGTGCCAGCAGCTCGACAGGAGGCTACACCTTC. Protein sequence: CASSSTGGYTF.

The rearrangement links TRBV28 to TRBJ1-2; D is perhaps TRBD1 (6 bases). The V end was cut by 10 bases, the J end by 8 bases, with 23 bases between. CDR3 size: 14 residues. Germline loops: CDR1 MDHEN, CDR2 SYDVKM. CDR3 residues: CATAVSSRGRGYTF. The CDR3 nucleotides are TGTGCCACCGCAGTTTCATCCAGGGGCCGAGGCTACACCTTC.

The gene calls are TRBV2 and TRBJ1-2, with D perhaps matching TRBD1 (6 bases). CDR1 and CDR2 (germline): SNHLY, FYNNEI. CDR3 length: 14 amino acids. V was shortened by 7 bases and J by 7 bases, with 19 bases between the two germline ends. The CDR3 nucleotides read TGTGCCAGCAAGGGGGGGGCCTCGTTATCTGGCTACACCTTC. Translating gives CASKGGASLSGYTF.

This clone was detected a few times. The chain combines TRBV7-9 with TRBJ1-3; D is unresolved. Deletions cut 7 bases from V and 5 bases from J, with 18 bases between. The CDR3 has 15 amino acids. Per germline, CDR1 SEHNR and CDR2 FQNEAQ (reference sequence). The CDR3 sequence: CASTPPLEVRNTIYF. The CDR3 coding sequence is TGTGCCAGCACACCGCCTCTTGAGGTCCGAAACACCATATATTTT.

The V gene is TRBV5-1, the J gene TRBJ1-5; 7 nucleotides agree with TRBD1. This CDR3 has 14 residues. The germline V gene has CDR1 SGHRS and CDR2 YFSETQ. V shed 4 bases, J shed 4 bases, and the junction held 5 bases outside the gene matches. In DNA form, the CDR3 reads TGCGCCAGCAGCGACGGGGGACAGAATCAGCCCCAGCATTTT. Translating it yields CASSDGGQNQPQHF.

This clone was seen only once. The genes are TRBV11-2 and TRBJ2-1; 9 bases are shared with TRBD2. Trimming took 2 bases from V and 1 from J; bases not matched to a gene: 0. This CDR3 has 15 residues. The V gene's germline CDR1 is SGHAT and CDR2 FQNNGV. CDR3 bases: TGTGCCAGCAGCTTACTAGCGGGGTCCTACAATGAGCAGTTCTTC. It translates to CASSLLAGSYNEQFF.

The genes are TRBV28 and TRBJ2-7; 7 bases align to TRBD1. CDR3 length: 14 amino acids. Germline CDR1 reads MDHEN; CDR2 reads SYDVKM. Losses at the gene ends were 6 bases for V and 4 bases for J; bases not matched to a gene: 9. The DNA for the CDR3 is TGTGCCAGCAGGAGCCTGGGACAGCTTTACGAGCAGTACTTC. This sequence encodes CASRSLGQLYEQYF.

In DNA form, the CDR3 reads TGTGCCAGCAGCTTATCCCACTCTGGGGCCAACGTCCTGACTTTC. This encodes CASSLSHSGANVLTF. This chain uses TRBV11-2 with TRBJ2-6; D unclear. In germline, CDR1 is SGHAT, CDR2 FQNNGV. With 2 bases removed from V and 0 bases from J, the gap between germline ends came to 5 bases. CDR3 size: 15 residues.

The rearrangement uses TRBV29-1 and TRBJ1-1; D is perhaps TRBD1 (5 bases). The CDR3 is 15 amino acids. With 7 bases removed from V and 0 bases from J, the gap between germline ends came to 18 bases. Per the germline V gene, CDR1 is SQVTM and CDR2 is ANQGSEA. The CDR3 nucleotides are TGCAGCGCCCGGGACTTCGGGCGTATGAACACTGAAGCTTTCTTT. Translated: CSARDFGRMNTEAFF.

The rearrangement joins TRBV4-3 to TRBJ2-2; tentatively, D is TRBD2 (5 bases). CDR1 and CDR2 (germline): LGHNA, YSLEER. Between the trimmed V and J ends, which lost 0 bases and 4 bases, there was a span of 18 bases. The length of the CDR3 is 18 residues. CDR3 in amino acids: CASSQDRGPWGSTGELFF. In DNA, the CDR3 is TGCGCCAGCAGCCAAGATCGAGGGCCCTGGGGAAGCACCGGGGAGCTGTTTTTT.

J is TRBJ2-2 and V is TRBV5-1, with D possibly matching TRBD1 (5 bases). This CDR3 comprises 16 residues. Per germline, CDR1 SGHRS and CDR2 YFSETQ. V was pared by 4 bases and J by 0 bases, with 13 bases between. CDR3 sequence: CASSNRQYSNTGELFF. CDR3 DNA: TGCGCCAGCAGCAACCGACAGTACTCGAACACCGGGGAGCTGTTTTTT.

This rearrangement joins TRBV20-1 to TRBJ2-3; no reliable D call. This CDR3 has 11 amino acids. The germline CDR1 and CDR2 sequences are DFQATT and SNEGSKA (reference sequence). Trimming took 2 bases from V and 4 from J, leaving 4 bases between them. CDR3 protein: CSARPADTQYF. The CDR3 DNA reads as TGCAGTGCTAGACCAGCAGATACGCAGTATTTT.

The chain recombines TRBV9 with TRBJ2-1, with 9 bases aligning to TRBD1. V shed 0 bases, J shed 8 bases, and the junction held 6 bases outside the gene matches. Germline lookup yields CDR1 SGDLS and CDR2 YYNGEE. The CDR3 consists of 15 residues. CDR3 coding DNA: TGTGCCAGCAGCGTAGTAGGGACAGGGAGAGATGAGCAGTTCTTC. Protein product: CASSVVGTGRDEQFF.

The CDR3 loop reads CASSPSGFNQPQHF. The CDR3 region has the DNA TGTGCCAGCAGCCCCTCGGGATTCAATCAGCCCCAGCATTTT. The J gene is TRBJ1-5, the V gene TRBV9; D call uncertain. The CDR3 is 14 residues long. The ends were cut back, 4 bases at V and 3 bases at J, with 11 bases in the middle. Germline V lookup: CDR1 SGDLS, CDR2 YYNGEE.

The CDR3 loop is CASSYTPGGYTF. The CDR3 region has the DNA TGTGCCAGCAGTTACACCCCGGGTGGCTACACCTTC. The chain recombines TRBV6-5 with TRBJ1-2; no firm D call. The CDR3 spans 12 residues. Germline CDR1 and CDR2: MNHEY and SVGAGI. The V gene lost 2 bases and the J gene lost 7 bases, with 8 bases spanning the gap.

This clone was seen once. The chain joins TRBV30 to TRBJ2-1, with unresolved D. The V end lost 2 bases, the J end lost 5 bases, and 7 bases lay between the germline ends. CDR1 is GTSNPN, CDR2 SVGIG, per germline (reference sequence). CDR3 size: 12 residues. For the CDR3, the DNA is TGTGCCTGGAGTACCAGAAACAATGAGCAGTTCTTC. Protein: CAWSTRNNEQFF.

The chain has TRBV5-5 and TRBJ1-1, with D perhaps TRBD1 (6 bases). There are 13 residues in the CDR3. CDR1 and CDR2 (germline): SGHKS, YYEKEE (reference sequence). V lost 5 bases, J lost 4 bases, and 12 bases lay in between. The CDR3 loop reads CASSFTGSTEAFF. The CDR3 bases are TGTGCCAGCAGTTTTACAGGGAGCACTGAAGCTTTCTTT.

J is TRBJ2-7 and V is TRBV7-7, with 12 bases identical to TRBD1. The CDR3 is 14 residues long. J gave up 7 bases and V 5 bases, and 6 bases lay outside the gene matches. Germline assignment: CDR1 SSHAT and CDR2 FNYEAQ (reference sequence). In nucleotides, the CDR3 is TGTGCCAGCAGCCCCGGGACAGGGGGCTGGGAGCAGTACTTC. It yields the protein CASSPGTGGWEQYF.

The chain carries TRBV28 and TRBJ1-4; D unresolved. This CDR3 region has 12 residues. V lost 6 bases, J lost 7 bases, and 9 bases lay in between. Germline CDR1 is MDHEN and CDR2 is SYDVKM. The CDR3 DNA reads TGTGCCAGCAGGGAGTCCGCTGAAAAACTGTTTTTT. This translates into CASRESAEKLFF.